These 16 T cell receptor beta chains were all obtained from the same sample, sequenced in a study of T cell responses to AZD1222 COVID-19 vaccine. Assay used: immunoSEQ multiplex PCR; TCRdb lists only in-frame clones, some missing. This table holds about 190,000 clones, approximately 91% found once. The sequences come from peripheral blood, collected on day 0 of AZD1222 vaccination. The receptors originated from an adult in good health.

The V call is TRBV27, the J call TRBJ2-7; D gene ambiguous. CDR1 and CDR2 (germline): MNHEY, SMNVEV (reference sequence). V gave up 0 bases and J gave up 2 bases, with 8 bases separating them. There are 14 residues in the CDR3. DNA of the CDR3: TGTGCCAGCAGTTTATCTCCGGCAGCCTACGAGCAGTACTTC. Translation: CASSLSPAAYEQYF.

V usage is TRBV19 and J usage is TRBJ1-4, with TRBD1 matching over 10 bases. The CDR3 extends over 16 amino acids. Per the germline V gene, CDR1 is LNHDA and CDR2 is SQIVND (reference sequence). V was pared by 5 bases and J by 7 bases, with 10 bases of the junction left unmatched. In DNA, the CDR3 is TGTGCCAGTAGTGTCGGAGACAGGGGGCGAGGTGAAAAACTGTTTTTT. This sequence encodes CASSVGDRGRGEKLFF.

This sequence joins TRBV27 and TRBJ2-2; TRBD2 might be the D (6 bases). The CDR3 loop spans 17 amino acids. The V gene's germline CDR1 is MNHEY and CDR2 SMNVEV (reference sequence). V dropped 3 bases and J dropped 6 bases, with 20 bases sitting between them. The CDR3 reads CASSFTVGGAGPGELFF. The DNA for the CDR3 is TGTGCCAGCAGTTTTACTGTTGGCGGGGCGGGACCCGGGGAGCTGTTTTTT.

The V gene is TRBV7-9, the J gene TRBJ2-1; TRBD1 might be the D (6 bases). CDR3 size: 15 residues. Trimming took off 5 bases at V and 7 bases at J, with 18 bases between the two ends. The germline V gene encodes CDR1 SEHNR and CDR2 FQNEAQ (reference sequence). CDR3 in DNA: TGTGCCAGCAGCCGACCTACAGGGTTGAATAATGAGCAGTTCTTC. The encoded protein is CASSRPTGLNNEQFF.

The V and J genes are TRBV6-6 and TRBJ1-6, with a tentative D call TRBD1 (5 bases). V dropped 6 bases and J dropped 4 bases, with 16 bases sitting between them. In germline, CDR1 is MNHNY, CDR2 SVGAGI (reference sequence). The CDR3 runs 16 residues. This CDR3 reads CASSPPYKGYNSPLHF. CDR3 nucleotide sequence: TGTGCCAGCAGCCCCCCCTATAAGGGGTATAATTCACCCCTCCACTTT.

The chain recombines TRBV18 with TRBJ2-2; D is unclear. The germline CDR1 and CDR2 sequences are KGHSH and LQKENI. V was clipped by 3 bases and J by 7 bases, with 3 bases between them. The CDR3 totals 11 residues. DNA for the CDR3: TGTGCCAGCTCACCTTACGGGGAGCTGTTTTTT. Its translation: CASSPYGELFF.

The chain combines TRBV6-9 with TRBJ1-5; 11 nucleotides line up with TRBD1. This CDR3 contains 19 residues. V lost 2 bases, J lost 1 base, and 10 bases stayed unmatched. Germline V gives CDR1 MNHGY, CDR2 SVAAGI. In DNA form, the CDR3 reads TGTGCCAGCAGTTATATGAGGGACAGGGGGTGTTGGAGCAATCAGCCCCAGCATTTT. Translated, it gives CASSYMRDRGCWSNQPQHF.

V usage is TRBV9 and J usage is TRBJ2-3, with D uncertain. Trimming shortened V by 0 bases and J by 0 bases, and 8 bases separated the two germline ends. CDR1 SGDLS and CDR2 YYNGEE come from the germline V gene. This CDR3 is built from 15 residues. In nucleotides, the CDR3 is TGTGCCAGCAGCGTAGTAGCCCAGAGCACAGATACGCAGTATTTT. This gives the protein CASSVVAQSTDTQYF.

The chain carries TRBV6-2 or TRBV6-3 and TRBJ1-4, with TRBD1 matching over 7 bases. Germline V lookup: CDR1 MNHEY, CDR2 SVGEGT. Germline trimming cut 2 bases from V and 3 bases from J; bases unmatched to any gene: 9. The CDR3 is 17 amino acids. The CDR3 region has the DNA TGTGCCAGCAGTTACAATAGGGGGCGCGCAGCTAATGAAAAACTGTTTTTT. The encoded protein is CASSYNRGRAANEKLFF.

CDR3 bases: TGTGCCAGCAGTTGGTCTGGGGGCGAGACGCAGTATTTT. This translates into CASSWSGGETQYF. The V and J genes are TRBV28 and TRBJ2-3, with a tentative D call TRBD1 (6 bases). This CDR3 spans 13 amino acids. V gave up 4 bases and J gave up 9 bases, with 14 bases separating them. Germline V gives CDR1 MDHEN, CDR2 SYDVKM.

This clone was recorded once. The chain uses TRBV2 and TRBJ1-2; TRBD1 might be the D (5 bases). Looked up from germline, CDR1 is SNHLY and CDR2 is FYNNEI. The CDR3 length is 17 residues. The ends were cut back, 3 bases at V and 4 bases at J, with 21 bases in the middle. CDR3 sequence reads: CASSEDVGTPLSYGYTF. The CDR3 region has the DNA TGTGCCAGCAGTGAGGACGTCGGGACGCCACTATCCTATGGCTACACCTTC.

V gene TRBV5-4 combines with J gene TRBJ1-2; maybe TRBD1 (6 bases). Trimming pared 0 bases from V and 7 bases from J, leaving 13 bases between. Germline lookup yields CDR1 SGHNT and CDR2 YYREEE (reference sequence). This CDR3 is built from 14 residues. As DNA, the CDR3 is TGTGCCAGCAGCTTGGCCACCAGGGGAATTGGCTACACCTTC. It encodes CASSLATRGIGYTF.

The V gene is TRBV29-1, the J gene TRBJ2-1; D gene uncertain. V was clipped by 7 bases and J by 7 bases, with 17 bases between them. The germline V gene encodes CDR1 SQVTM and CDR2 ANQGSEA. The CDR3 is 13 residues long. In DNA, the CDR3 is TGCAGCGAGAAATCTAGATTTGGGAATGAGCAGTTCTTC. It yields the protein CSEKSRFGNEQFF.

The chain couples TRBV7-9 to TRBJ2-3; D assignment may be TRBD1 or TRBD2 (7 bases each). CDR3 length: 12 residues. Trimming took 7 bases from V and 6 from J, leaving 11 bases between them. The V gene's germline CDR1 is SEHNR and CDR2 FQNEAQ (reference sequence). The DNA of the CDR3 is TGTGCCAGCACCCAGGGGGGGGATACGCAGTATTTT. This translates into CASTQGGDTQYF.

The chain links TRBV7-2 to TRBJ2-7; D not certain. The CDR3 has 13 amino acids. V was trimmed by 5 bases and J by 2 bases, leaving 10 bases between them. CDR1 and CDR2 from the germline V gene are SGHTA and FQGNSA. DNA for the CDR3: TGTGCCAGCAGCAAACTGTTAGCCTACGAGCAGTACTTC. Translation: CASSKLLAYEQYF. Full variable domain (remainder filled in from reference TRBV7-2 and TRBJ2-7): GAGVSQSPSNKVTEKGKDVELRCDPISGHTALYWYRQSLGQGLEFLIYFQGNSAPDKSGLPSDRFSAERTGGSVSTLTIQRTQQEDSAVYLCASSKLLAYEQYFGPGTRLTVT.

V usage is TRBV28 and J usage is TRBJ2-7; D assignment may be TRBD1 or TRBD2 (6 bases each). The CDR3 is 15 residues long. Germline V gives CDR1 MDHEN, CDR2 SYDVKM. The V and J ends lost 4 bases and 4 bases respectively, with 17 bases between them. The DNA of the CDR3 is TGTGCCAGCAGTTCCTCCTTGGGGGGCGCTTACGAGCAGTACTTC. Amino acid sequence: CASSSSLGGAYEQYF.